The clone carrying this T cell receptor (gamma chain) turned up a few times. This CDR3 spans 13 amino acids. Germline CDR1 EGSTGY, CDR2 YDSYTSSV. Germline trimming cut 4 bases from V and 7 bases from J; bases unmatched to any gene: 10. The data originate from a study of gamma-delta T cells after stem cell transplantation. TCRdb made new clone calls on the RT-PCR reads using CATT. The sample records about 3,000 gamma-chain clones, more than 15% being singletons. Sequencing was performed on gamma-delta T cells. The V gene is TRGV4, the J gene TRGJ1 or TRGJ2. This TCR was sampled from a human donor. It is not recorded whose cells these are; they may come from a transplant donor. The CDR3 is CATWDRAGYKKLF. The CDR3 DNA follows: TGTGCCACCTGGGACCGGGCAGGGTATAAGAAACTCTTT.